This TCR beta chain comes out of a study of blood T cells in healthy people across ages. General study points: Naive T cell percentage showed a strong correlation with TCR beta diversity.

This clonotype came up a few times. Antigen unknown. The junction had 14 bases not matched to a gene; V was cut back by 1 base and J by 6 bases. CDR3 length: 17 amino acids. Germline V gives CDR1 MDHEN, CDR2 SYDVKM. The use of a sample-barcoded 5' primer and a J-beta primer mix characterized a second PCR of about 7 to 12 cycles. TCRdb re-called the 5' RACE reads with MiXCR, one entry per CDR3 protein. The sample has about 800,000 distinct CDR3 sequences, more than 20% seen once; the top ten hold under 4.5%. These same records also appear under a second study, on T cells of mothers and their children. Turning to that study: Each child gave 2.5 million to 3.5 million TCR beta CDR3 reads (each mother, over 9.5 million).

This clonotype was sampled from a boy between 10 and 17 years old in good health. The source material was blood. J is TRBJ2-7 and V is TRBV28; TRBD1 aligns across 8 bases. In DNA form, the CDR3 reads TGTGCCAGCAGTTTATCCACGACTATCCGACAGGGGTTCGAGCAGTACTTC. This sequence encodes CASSLSTTIRQGFEQYF.